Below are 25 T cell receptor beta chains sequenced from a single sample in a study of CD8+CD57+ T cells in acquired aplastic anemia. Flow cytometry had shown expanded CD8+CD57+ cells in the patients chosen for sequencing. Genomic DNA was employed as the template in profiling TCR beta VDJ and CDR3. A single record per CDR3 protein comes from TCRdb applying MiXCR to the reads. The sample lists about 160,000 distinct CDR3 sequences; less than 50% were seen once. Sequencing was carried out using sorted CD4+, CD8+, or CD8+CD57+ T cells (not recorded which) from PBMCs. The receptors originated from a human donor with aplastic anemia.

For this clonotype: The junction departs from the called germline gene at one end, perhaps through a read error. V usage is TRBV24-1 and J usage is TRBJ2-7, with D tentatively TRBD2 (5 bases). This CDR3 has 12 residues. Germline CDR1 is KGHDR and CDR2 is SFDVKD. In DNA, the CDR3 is TGTGCCACCAGTGATTTGCCGGGGAAACAGCACTTC. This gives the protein CATSDLPGKQHF.

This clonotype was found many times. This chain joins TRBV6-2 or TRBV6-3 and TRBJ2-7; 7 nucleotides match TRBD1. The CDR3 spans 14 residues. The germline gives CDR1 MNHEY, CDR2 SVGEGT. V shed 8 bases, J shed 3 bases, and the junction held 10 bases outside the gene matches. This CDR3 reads CASEGDTGVYEQYF. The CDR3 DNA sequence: TGTGCCAGCGAGGGGGACACAGGGGTCTACGAGCAGTACTTC.

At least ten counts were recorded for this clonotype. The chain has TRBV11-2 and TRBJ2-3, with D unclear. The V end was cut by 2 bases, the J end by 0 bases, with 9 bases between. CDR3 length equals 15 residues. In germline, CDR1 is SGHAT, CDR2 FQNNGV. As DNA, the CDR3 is TGTGCCAGCAGCTTAACATTAATAAGCACAGATACGCAGTATTTT. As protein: CASSLTLISTDTQYF.

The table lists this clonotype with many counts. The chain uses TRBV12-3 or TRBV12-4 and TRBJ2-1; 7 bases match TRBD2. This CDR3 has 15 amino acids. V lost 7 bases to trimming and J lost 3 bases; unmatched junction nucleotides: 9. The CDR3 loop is CASTLVASGYNEQFF. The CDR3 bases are TGTGCCAGCACCCTAGTGGCTAGCGGCTACAATGAGCAGTTCTTC.

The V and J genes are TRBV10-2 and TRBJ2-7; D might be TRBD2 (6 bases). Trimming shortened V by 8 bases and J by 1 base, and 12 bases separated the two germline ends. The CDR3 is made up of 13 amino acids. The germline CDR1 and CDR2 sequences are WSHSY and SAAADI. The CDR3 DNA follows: TGCGCCAGCTGGGGGGACGCTTCCTACGAGCAGTACTTC. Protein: CASWGDASYEQYF.

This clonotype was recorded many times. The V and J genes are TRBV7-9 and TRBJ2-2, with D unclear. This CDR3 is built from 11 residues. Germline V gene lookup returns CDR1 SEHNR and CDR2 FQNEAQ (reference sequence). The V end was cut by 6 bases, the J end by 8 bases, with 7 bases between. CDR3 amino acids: CASRSLGELFF. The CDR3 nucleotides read TGTGCCAGCAGGTCACTGGGGGAGCTGTTTTTT.

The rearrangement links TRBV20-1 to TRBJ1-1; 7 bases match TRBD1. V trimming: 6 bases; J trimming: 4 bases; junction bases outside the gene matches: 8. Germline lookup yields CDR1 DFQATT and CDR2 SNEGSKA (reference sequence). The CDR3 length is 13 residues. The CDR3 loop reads CSAEGGSVTEAFF. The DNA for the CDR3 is TGCAGTGCGGAAGGGGGCAGCGTCACTGAAGCTTTCTTT.

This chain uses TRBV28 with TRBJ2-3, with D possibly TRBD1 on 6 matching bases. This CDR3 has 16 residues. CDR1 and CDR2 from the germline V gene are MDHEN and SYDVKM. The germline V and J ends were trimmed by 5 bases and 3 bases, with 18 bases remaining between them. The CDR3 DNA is TGTGCCAGCAGTCCGGATGGGATAGGGGGTACAGATACGCAGTATTTT. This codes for CASSPDGIGGTDTQYF.

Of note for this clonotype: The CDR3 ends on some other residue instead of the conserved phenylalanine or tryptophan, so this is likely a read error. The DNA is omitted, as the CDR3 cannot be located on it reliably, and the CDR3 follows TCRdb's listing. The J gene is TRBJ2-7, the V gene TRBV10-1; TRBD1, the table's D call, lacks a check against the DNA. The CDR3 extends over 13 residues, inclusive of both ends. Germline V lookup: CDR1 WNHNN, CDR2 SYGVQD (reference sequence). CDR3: CASSEGTDYEQYL.

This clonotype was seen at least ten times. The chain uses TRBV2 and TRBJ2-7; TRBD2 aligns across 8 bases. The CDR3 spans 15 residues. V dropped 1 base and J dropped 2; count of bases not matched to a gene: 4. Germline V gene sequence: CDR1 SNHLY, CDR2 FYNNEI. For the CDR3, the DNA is TGTGCCAGCAGTGAAGGCGAGCGGGAGACCTACGAGCAGTACTTC. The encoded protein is CASSEGERETYEQYF.

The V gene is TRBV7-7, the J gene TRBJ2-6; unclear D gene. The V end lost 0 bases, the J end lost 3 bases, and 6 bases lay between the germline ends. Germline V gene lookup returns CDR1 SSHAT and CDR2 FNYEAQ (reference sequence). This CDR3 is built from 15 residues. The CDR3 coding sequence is TGTGCCAGCAGCTTAGCGATCGGTGGGGCCAACGTCCTGACTTTC. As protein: CASSLAIGGANVLTF.

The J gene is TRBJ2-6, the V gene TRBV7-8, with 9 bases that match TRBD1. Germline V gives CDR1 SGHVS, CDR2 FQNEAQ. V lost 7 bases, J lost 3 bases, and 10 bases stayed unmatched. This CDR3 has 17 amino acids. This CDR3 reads CASNRQGGLFGANVLTF. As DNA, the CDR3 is TGTGCCAGCAACCGACAGGGGGGCTTGTTTGGGGCCAACGTCCTGACTTTC. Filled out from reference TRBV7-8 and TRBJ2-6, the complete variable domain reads GAGVSQSPRYKVAKRGQDVALRCDPISGHVSLFWYQQALGQGPEFLTYFQNEAQLDKSGLPSDRFFAERPEGSVSTLKIQRTQQEDSAVYLCASNRQGGLFGANVLTFGAGSRLTVL.

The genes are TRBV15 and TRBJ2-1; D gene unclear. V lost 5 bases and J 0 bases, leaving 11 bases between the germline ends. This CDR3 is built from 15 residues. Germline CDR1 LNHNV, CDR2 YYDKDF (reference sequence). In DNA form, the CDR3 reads TGTGCCACCAGCTCCCGTCAAGGCTCCTACAATGAGCAGTTCTTC. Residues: CATSSRQGSYNEQFF.

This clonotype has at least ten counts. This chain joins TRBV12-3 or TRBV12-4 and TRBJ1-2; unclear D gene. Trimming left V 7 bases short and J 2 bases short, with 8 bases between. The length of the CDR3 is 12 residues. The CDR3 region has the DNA TGTGCCAGCATCGAGGCCAACTATGGCTACACCTTC. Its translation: CASIEANYGYTF.

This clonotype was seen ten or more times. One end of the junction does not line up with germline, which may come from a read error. CDR3 DNA sequence: TGTGCCAGCAGTTACTCAGGGGGTGTGCATTTT. It encodes CASSYSGGVHF. The genes are TRBV6-6 and TRBJ2-3; a weak D match, TRBD1 (6 bases). In germline, CDR1 is MNHNY, CDR2 SVGAGI (reference sequence). The CDR3 spans 11 residues.

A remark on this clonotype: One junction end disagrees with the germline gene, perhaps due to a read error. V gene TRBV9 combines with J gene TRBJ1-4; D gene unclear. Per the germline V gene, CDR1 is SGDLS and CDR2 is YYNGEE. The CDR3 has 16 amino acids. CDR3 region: CASSVAAGATNGKLFF. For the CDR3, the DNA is TGTGCCAGCAGCGTAGCAGCGGGTGCAACTAATGGAAAACTGTTTTTT.

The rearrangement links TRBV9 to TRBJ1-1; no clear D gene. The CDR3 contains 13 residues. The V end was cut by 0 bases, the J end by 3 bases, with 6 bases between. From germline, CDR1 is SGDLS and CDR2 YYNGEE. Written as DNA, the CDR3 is TGTGCCAGCAGCGTAGGGTCTTACACTGAAGCTTTCTTT. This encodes CASSVGSYTEAFF.

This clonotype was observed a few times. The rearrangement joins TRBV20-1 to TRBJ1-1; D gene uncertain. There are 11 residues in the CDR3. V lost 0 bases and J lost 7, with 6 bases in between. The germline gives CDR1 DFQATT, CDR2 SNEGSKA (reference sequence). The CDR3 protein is CSARDLGEAFF. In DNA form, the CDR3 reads TGCAGTGCTAGAGATCTCGGTGAAGCTTTCTTT.

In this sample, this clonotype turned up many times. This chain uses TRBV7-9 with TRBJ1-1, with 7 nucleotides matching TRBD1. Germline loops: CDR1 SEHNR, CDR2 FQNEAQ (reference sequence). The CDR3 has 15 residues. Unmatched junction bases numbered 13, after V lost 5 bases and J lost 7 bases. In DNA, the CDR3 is TGTGCCAGCAGCCCCCGGGACAGAGAATTCGGTGAAGCTTTCTTT. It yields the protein CASSPRDREFGEAFF.

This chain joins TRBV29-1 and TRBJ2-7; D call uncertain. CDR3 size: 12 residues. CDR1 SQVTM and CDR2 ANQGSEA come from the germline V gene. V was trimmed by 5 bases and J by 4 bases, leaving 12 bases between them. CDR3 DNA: TGCAGCGTTATATTCTCGCGGTACGAGCAGTACTTC. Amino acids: CSVIFSRYEQYF.

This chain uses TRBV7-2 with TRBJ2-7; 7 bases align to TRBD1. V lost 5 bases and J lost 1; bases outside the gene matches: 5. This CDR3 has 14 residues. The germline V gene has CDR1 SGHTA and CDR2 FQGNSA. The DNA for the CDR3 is TGTGCCAGCAGCACCCCGACAGGGTCCTACGAGCAGTACTTC. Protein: CASSTPTGSYEQYF. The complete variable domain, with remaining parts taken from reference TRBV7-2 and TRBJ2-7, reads GAGVSQSPSNKVTEKGKDVELRCDPISGHTALYWYRQSLGQGLEFLIYFQGNSAPDKSGLPSDRFSAERTGGSVSTLTIQRTQQEDSAVYLCASSTPTGSYEQYFGPGTRLTVT.

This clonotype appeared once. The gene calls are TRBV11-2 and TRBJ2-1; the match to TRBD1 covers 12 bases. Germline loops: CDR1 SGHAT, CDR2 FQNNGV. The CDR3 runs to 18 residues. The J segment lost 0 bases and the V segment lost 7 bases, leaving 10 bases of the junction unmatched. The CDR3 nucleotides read TGTGCCAGCATCCCCGGGACAGGGGGCACCAGCTCCTACAATGAGCAGTTCTTC. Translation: CASIPGTGGTSSYNEQFF.

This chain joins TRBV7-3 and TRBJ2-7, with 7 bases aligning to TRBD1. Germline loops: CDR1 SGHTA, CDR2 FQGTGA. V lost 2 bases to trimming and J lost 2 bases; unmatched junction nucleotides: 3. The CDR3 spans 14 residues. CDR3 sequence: CASSLDGQAYEQYF. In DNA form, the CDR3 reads TGTGCCAGCAGCTTAGACGGACAGGCCTACGAGCAGTACTTC.

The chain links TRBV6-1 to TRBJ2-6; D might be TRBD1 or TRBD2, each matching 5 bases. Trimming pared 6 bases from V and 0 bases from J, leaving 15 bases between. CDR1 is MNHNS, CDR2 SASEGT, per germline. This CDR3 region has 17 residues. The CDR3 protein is CASRGDGAPSGANVLTF. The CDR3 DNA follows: TGTGCCAGCAGGGGGGACGGGGCACCCTCTGGGGCCAACGTCCTGACTTTC.

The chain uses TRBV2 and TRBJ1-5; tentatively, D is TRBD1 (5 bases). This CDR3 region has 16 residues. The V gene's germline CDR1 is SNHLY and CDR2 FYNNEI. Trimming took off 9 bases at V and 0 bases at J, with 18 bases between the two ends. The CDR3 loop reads CASRHGGTISNQPQHF. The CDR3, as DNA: TGTGCCAGTCGCCACGGGGGTACCATTAGCAATCAGCCCCAGCATTTT.